This T cell receptor (beta chain) was observed in a study of blood T cells in healthy people across ages. Study background: For every two T cells, template switching captured about one barcoded beta molecule. Notes on the study in general: Changes seen in expanded clonotypes were possibly confounded by donor CMV status left unknown. Donors of long life had a larger count of naive CD4+ cells and greater diversity than aged donors.

The ends lost 5 bases at V and 7 bases at J; junction bases unmatched: 14. Germline V gives CDR1 SGHTA, CDR2 FQGNSA. The CDR3 sequence is 16 residues long. Total RNA, at least 5 micrograms per sample, came from PBMCs. Sample-barcoded 5' priming and a J-beta primer mix drove a second PCR of roughly 7 to 11 cycles. TCRdb reanalysed the 5' RACE reads using MiXCR and keeps one entry per CDR3 protein. The sample holds approximately 820,000 distinct CDR3 sequences, more than 40% seen once. About this clonotype: The antigen remains undetermined.

The gene calls are TRBV7-2 and TRBJ1-5; TRBD1 matches 7 bases. The sequenced sample was blood. The receptor's source is a man aged 55 to 70 in good health. CDR3 protein: CASSPKGQGGGQPQHF. As DNA, the CDR3 is TGTGCCAGCAGCCCGAAGGGGCAGGGGGGTGGGCAGCCCCAGCATTTT.